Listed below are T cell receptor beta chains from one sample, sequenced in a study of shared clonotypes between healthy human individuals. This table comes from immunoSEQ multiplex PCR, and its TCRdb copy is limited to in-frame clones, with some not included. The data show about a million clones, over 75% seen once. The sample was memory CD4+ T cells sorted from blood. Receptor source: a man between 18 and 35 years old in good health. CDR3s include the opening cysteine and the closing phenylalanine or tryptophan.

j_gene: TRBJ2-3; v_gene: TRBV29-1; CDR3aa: CSVRGPLAADTQYF
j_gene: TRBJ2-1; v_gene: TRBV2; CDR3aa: CASKERELYNEQFF
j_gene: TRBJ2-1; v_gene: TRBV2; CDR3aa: CASRDRGGRRYTYNEQFF
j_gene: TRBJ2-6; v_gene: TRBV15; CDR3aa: CATSRRTGANVLTF
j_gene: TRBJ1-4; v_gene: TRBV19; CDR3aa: CATSDRGLGEKLFF
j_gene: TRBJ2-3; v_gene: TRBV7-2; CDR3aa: CASSLVGQGDTQYF
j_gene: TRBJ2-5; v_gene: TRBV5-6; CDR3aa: CASSLEALQYF
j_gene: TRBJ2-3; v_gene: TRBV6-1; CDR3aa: CASSEGTGTLWGTDTQYF
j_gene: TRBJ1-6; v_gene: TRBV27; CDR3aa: CASSTLRDNSPLHF
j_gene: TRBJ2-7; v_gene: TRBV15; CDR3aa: CATSNTPGTSGSYEQYF
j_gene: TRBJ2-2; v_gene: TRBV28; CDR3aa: CASSRLWAGELFF
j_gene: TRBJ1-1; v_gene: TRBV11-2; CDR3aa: CASSPTGTGGTEAFF
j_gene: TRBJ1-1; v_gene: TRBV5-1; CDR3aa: CASSLVVNTEAFF
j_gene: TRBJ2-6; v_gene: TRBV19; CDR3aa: CASSNLGTGANVLTF
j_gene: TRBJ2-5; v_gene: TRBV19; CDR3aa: CASSTTGVETQYF
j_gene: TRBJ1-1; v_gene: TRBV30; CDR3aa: CAWAAGRNTEAFF
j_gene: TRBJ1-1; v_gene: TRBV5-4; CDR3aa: CASSLQGVGTEAFF
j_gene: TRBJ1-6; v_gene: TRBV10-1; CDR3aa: CASRRDNNSPLHF
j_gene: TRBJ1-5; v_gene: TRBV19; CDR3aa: CASSIGGRGQPQHF
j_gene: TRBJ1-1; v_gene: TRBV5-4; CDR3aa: CASSFGREAFF
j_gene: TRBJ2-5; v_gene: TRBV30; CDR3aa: CAWSQGETQYF
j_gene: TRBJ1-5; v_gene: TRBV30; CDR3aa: CAWNQGAGQPQHF
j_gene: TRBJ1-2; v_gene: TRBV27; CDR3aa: CASSSPGQGAYGYTF
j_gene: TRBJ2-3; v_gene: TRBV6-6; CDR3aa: CASSLRGATDTQYF
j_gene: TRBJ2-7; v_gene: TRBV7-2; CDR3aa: CASSDRGMNEQYF
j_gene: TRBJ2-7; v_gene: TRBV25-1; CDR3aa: CASSTGWGSSYEQYF
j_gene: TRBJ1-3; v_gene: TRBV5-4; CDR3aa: CASSAGTNSGNTIYF
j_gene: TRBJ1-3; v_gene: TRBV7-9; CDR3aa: CASSAGTAGNTIYF
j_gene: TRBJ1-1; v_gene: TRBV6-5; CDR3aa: CASSIGEAFF
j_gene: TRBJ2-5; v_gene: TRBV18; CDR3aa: CASSPPGGPETQYF
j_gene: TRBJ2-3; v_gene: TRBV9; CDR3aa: CASSTAGRSLDTQYF
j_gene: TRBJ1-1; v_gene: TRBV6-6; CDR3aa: CASTKDKNTEAFF
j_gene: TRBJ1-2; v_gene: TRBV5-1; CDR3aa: CASSSPRPTGGNYGYTF
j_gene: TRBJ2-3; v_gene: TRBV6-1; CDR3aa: CASSERRERDTQYF
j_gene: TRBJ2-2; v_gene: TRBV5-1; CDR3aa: CASSLASGMGAGELFF
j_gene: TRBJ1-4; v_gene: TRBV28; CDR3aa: CASSFNGEKLFF
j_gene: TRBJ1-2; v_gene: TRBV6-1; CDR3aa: CASSEGGATTF
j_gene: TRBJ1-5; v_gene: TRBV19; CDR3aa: CASSSSGGQPQHF
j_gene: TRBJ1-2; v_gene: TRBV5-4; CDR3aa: CASSLAESGQGYGYTF
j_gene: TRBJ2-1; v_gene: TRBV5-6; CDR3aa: CASSLVSNAYNEQFF
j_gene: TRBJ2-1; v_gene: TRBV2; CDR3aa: CASTSQRSRNEQFF
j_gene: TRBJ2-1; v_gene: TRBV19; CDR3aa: CASSILRTGGNEQFF
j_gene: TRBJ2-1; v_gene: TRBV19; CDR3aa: CASSANPGASSYNEQFF
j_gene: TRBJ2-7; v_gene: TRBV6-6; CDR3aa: CASTPRLAGGYEQYF
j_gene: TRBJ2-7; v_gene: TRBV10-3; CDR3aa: CAISGKDRTSYEQYF
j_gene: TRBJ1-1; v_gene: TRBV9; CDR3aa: CASSEISGGYTRAFF
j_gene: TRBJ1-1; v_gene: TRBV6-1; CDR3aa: CASSKQTGLNTEAFF
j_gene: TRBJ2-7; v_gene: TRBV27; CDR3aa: CASSFGRLATYEQYF
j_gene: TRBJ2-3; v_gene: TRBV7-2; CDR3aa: CASSLGKWTDTQYF
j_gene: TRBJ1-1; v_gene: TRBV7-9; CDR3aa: CASSLVEVTEAFF